This T cell receptor beta chain was sequenced during a study of T cell changes during pregnancy in multiple sclerosis. Sequenced by immunoSEQ multiplex PCR; TCRdb stores in-frame clones only, minus some. The table lists 8,500 to 13,000 clones, roughly 90% of them singletons. The germline gives CDR1 SGHAT, CDR2 FQNNGV. The germline V and J ends were trimmed by 5 bases and 3 bases, with 19 bases remaining between them. CDR3 length equals 16 residues. The source was CD8+ T cells from peripheral blood mononuclear cells, collected in the first trimester of pregnancy. The origin of this receptor is a female donor in good health, enrolled as a control in a pregnancy study. V and J are TRBV11-2 and TRBJ1-1; D possibly corresponds to TRBD1 (6 bases). CDR3 sequence reads: CASSPLGGRWDTEAFF. CDR3 in DNA: TGTGCCAGCAGCCCCCTCGGGGGGCGCTGGGACACTGAAGCTTTCTTT.